Given below is one TCR beta chain in context. Relative to the germline gene, one junction end is altered; a read error may explain this. The data stem from a study of control samples from healthy donors and cancer patients. The CDR3 is 13 amino acids. The germline gives CDR1 SGHAT, CDR2 FQDESV (reference sequence). Sequencing was performed with immunoSEQ multiplex PCR; in TCRdb, only in-frame clones are kept and a portion is missing. The sample includes almost 90,000 clones, under 90% of them seen just once. The TCR originated in a woman between 40 and 50 years old in good health. This chain uses TRBV11-1 with TRBJ2-7; 10 bases are a match to TRBD2. The specimen was blood. The CDR3 region is CASSLAGAGEQYF. The CDR3 DNA is TGTGCCAGCAGCCTAGCGGGGGCAGGCGAGCAGTACTTC.